This T cell receptor (beta chain) is from a study of blood T cells in healthy people across ages. Healthy Caucasians from Russia aged roughly 6 to 100 served as donors. No fewer than 7 million PBMCs went into each sample. The CDR3 is 15 residues long. The germline V gene encodes CDR1 LNHNV and CDR2 YYDKDF (reference sequence). V was cut by 4 bases and J by 1 base, with 13 bases left in between. A sample-barcoded 5' primer and a J-beta primer mix were used in a second PCR of roughly 6 to 11 cycles. All cDNA molecules were each tagged by a template-switch adaptor with 12 random nucleotides. TCRdb re-derived calls from the 5' RACE reads in MiXCR, one entry per CDR3 protein. This sample has 800,000 to 950,000 distinct CDR3 sequences; about 36% occur once, and the top ten carry about an eighth.

Source material: blood. This chain joins TRBV15 and TRBJ2-5; D is perhaps TRBD1 (6 bases). This receptor was taken from a young man in good health. CDR3 amino acids: CATSIPTGVQETQYF. The CDR3 DNA reads TGTGCCACCAGCATACCGACAGGCGTCCAAGAGACCCAGTACTTC.